This T cell receptor beta chain was retrieved from a study of T cells in Graves' hyperthyroidism and ophthalmopathy. Study-level background: Peripheral blood specimens were obtained at initial diagnosis, prior to any treatment. Study-wide results and caveats: Clonotypes that were expanded in thyroid above 0.001 mostly appeared in blood too. A model built on 13 V-J features separated ophthalmopathy from stable hyperthyroidism.

In this sample, this clonotype turned up many times. Its antigen is still unknown. V lost 5 bases and J lost 8, with 10 bases in between. CDR3 length: 12 residues. RNA transcripts served as the template for amplifying TCR beta CDR3 regions. The HTBI set primed first-round TCR CDR3 RT-PCR. TCRdb passed the multiplex PCR reads through MiXCR, listing each CDR3 protein once. Here the sample spans around 100,000 distinct CDR3 sequences, 40% to 50% being singletons. This TCR came from a middle-aged man with Graves' hyperthyroidism. The sequenced material came from blood. V is TRBV12-3 or TRBV12-4 and J is TRBJ2-1; no firm D call. Here the CDR3 reads CASSPTDHEQFF. The DNA for the CDR3 is TGTGCCAGCAGTCCCACCGACCATGAGCAGTTCTTC.